This passage covers 31 T cell receptor beta chains from one sample sequenced in a study of T cell repertoires in cytomegalovirus infection. TCRdb ran MiXCR on the reads and lists one entry per CDR3 protein. The data show a few hundred thousand distinct CDR3 sequences, with 40% seen just once and about 48% held by the top ten. Their recognized antigens are unknown. The sample here was cultured PBMCs, taken from culture after CMV antigen stimulation. The receptor source for this set is a human donor in good health (CMV status not recorded). Some clones in this sample may be carry-over from other donors' samples.

The chain employs TRBV27 and TRBJ2-6, with 10 bases aligning to TRBD1. The germline CDR1 and CDR2 sequences are MNHEY and SMNVEV (reference sequence). V shed 5 bases, J shed 0 bases, and the junction held 7 bases outside the gene matches. This CDR3 region has 18 residues. CDR3 loop: CASSRLGQGFSGANVLTF. The DNA for the CDR3 is TGTGCCAGCAGTCGTTTGGGACAGGGGTTCTCTGGGGCCAACGTCCTGACTTTC.

The chain is built from TRBV28 and TRBJ1-6, with a tentative D call TRBD1 (5 bases). This CDR3 region has 15 residues. The V gene's germline CDR1 is MDHEN and CDR2 SYDVKM. V was shortened by 2 bases and J by 8 bases, with 13 bases between the two germline ends. For the CDR3, the DNA is TGTGCCAGCAGTTTAATGCAGGGTCTTTATTCACCCCTCCACTTT. This codes for CASSLMQGLYSPLHF.

In this sample, this clonotype turned up once. This chain connects TRBV6-8 to TRBJ2-1, with D perhaps TRBD1 or TRBD2 (7 bases each). Trimming removed 7 bases at V and 8 bases at J, with 15 bases between. Germline-derived CDR1 and CDR2 are MNHGY and SAAAGT. The CDR3 is 13 residues long. The CDR3 sequence: CASNIRGGYEQFF. The CDR3 DNA reads TGTGCCAGCAACATCAGGGGGGGATATGAGCAGTTCTTC.

The chain's CDR3 is CASSYRKPIRTYNSPLHF. CDR3 DNA sequence: TGTGCCAGCAGTTACAGGAAACCGATCCGAACCTATAATTCACCCCTCCACTTT. This chain uses TRBV6-5 with TRBJ1-6; no definite D call. Deletions cut 2 bases from V and 2 bases from J, with 16 bases between. The germline V gene encodes CDR1 MNHEY and CDR2 SVGAGI. The CDR3 sequence is 18 residues long.

V usage is TRBV20-1 and J usage is TRBJ1-6; D may be TRBD1 (6 bases). This CDR3 comprises 16 residues. Trimming removed 1 base at V and 9 bases at J, with 19 bases between. Germline loops: CDR1 DFQATT, CDR2 SNEGSKA (reference sequence). The CDR3 region is CSARGKFRGSGSPLHF. In DNA form, the CDR3 reads TGCAGTGCTAGAGGGAAATTCAGGGGATCTGGTTCACCCCTCCACTTT.

This clonotype was detected ten times or more. The chain links TRBV7-8 to TRBJ1-5, with 8 bases identical to TRBD1. Per germline, CDR1 SGHVS and CDR2 FQNEAQ. The V and J ends lost 4 bases and 8 bases, in that order; junction bases with no gene match: 4. This CDR3 region has 13 residues. The DNA for the CDR3 is TGTGCCAGCAGCTCGGACAGGGATAAGCCCCAGCATTTT. Its translation is CASSSDRDKPQHF.

This clonotype was picked up a small number of times. V and J are TRBV7-8 and TRBJ2-7; maybe TRBD1 (6 bases). This CDR3 has 13 amino acids. V was pared by 8 bases and J by 3 bases, with 14 bases between. Germline CDR1 reads SGHVS; CDR2 reads FQNEAQ. CDR3 in DNA: TGTGCCAGCCATGGGGGCGTTGGCTACGAGCAGTACTTC. Protein product: CASHGGVGYEQYF.

The chain carries TRBV2 and TRBJ1-1; D ambiguous. Trimming removed 5 bases at V and 4 bases at J, with 11 bases between. The germline V gene has CDR1 SNHLY and CDR2 FYNNEI. The CDR3 totals 13 residues. The CDR3 DNA sequence: TGTGCCAGCAGTCGGGGTCCGAGCACTGAAGCTTTCTTT. It encodes CASSRGPSTEAFF.

The chain couples TRBV2 to TRBJ2-5, with 9 bases identical to TRBD1. Germline loops: CDR1 SNHLY, CDR2 FYNNEI. CDR3 length equals 13 residues. Unmatched junction bases numbered 6, after V lost 8 bases and J lost 5 bases. DNA of the CDR3: TGTGCCAGCGGGGGACAGGGAGGGGAGACCCAGTACTTC. Its translation: CASGGQGGETQYF.

The chain carries TRBV2 and TRBJ2-1, with 11 bases lining up with TRBD2. The CDR3 extends over 17 amino acids. J was trimmed by 0 bases and V by 6 bases; bases with no gene match: 7. Germline CDR1 SNHLY, CDR2 FYNNEI. Here the CDR3 DNA reads TGTGCCAGCAGGGCGTTAGCGGGGGGGAGCTCCTACAATGAGCAGTTCTTC. Its protein is CASRALAGGSSYNEQFF.

The chain uses TRBV18 and TRBJ2-1; 10 nucleotides align to TRBD2. Looked up from germline, CDR1 is KGHSH and CDR2 is LQKENI. J gave up 9 bases and V 3 bases, and 11 bases lay outside the gene matches. The CDR3 covers 16 residues. The CDR3 here is CASSPGLAGVSREQFF. The CDR3 DNA reads TGTGCCAGCTCACCGGGGCTAGCGGGAGTAAGCCGTGAGCAGTTCTTC.

The rearrangement joins TRBV11-3 to TRBJ2-7; D perhaps matches TRBD1 (6 bases). Germline V gene lookup returns CDR1 SGHNT and CDR2 YENEEA. The CDR3 has 14 amino acids. Trimming removed 0 bases from V and 5 bases from J, with 11 bases in between. The CDR3 DNA sequence: TGTGCCAGCAGCTTAGAACAGGGTAGGCACGAGCAGTACTTC. This codes for CASSLEQGRHEQYF.

The chain uses TRBV7-2 and TRBJ2-3; 8 positions agree with TRBD2. The CDR3 extends over 13 amino acids. Germline V gene sequence: CDR1 SGHTA, CDR2 FQGNSA. The CDR3 spells CAASGGSTDTQYF. The CDR3 DNA sequence: TGTGCGGCGTCGGGGGGGAGCACAGATACGCAGTATTTT.

V gene TRBV10-3 combines with J gene TRBJ2-7, with D possibly TRBD2 on 5 matching bases. Germline V lookup: CDR1 ENHRY, CDR2 SYGVKD. The CDR3 runs 13 residues. Trimming stripped 6 bases from V and 0 bases from J, with 9 bases between. CDR3 loop: CAISGDSSYEQYF. CDR3 DNA: TGTGCCATCAGCGGGGATAGCTCCTACGAGCAGTACTTC.

This chain's CDR3 is CSLLGNLGSPLHF. The CDR3 region has the DNA TGCAGCCTCCTGGGCAATTTAGGCTCACCCCTCCACTTT. This chain uses TRBV20-1 with TRBJ1-6; no clear D gene. Germline values: CDR1 DFQATT, CDR2 SNEGSKA (reference sequence). This CDR3 region has 13 residues.

The rearrangement links TRBV19 to TRBJ2-7, with D possibly TRBD2 on 5 matching bases. The germline gives CDR1 LNHDA, CDR2 SQIVND (reference sequence). V shed 1 base and J shed 3 bases, with 7 bases lying between them. The CDR3 spans 13 residues. The CDR3 spells CASSIVRDYEQYF. Here the CDR3 DNA reads TGTGCCAGTAGTATAGTCCGGGACTACGAGCAGTACTTC.

The V call is TRBV29-1, the J call TRBJ2-3, with 7 nucleotides matching TRBD2. The length of the CDR3 is 14 residues. V gave up 4 bases and J gave up 2 bases; unmatched junction bases: 6. Germline CDR1 SQVTM, CDR2 ANQGSEA. CDR3 DNA sequence: TGCAGCGTTGGGAGGGACTACACCACAGATACGCAGTATTTT. Translation: CSVGRDYTTDTQYF.

V is TRBV20-1 and J is TRBJ2-1; D possibly matches TRBD1 or TRBD2 (5 bases each). The CDR3 runs 15 residues. Looked up from germline, CDR1 is DFQATT and CDR2 is SNEGSKA (reference sequence). V lost 2 bases and J 9 bases, leaving 20 bases between the germline ends. The CDR3 DNA follows: TGCAGTGCTAGACTAGCACGGGGCCCTCGGACTGAGCAGTTCTTC. It codes for CSARLARGPRTEQFF.

The J gene is TRBJ2-7, the V gene TRBV6-6, with no clear D. This CDR3 spans 17 amino acids. Trimming pared 0 bases from V and 3 bases from J, leaving 18 bases between. The germline CDR1 and CDR2 sequences are MNHNY and SVGAGI (reference sequence). CDR3 amino acids: CASSYSSQDANFYEQYF. DNA of the CDR3: TGTGCCAGCAGTTACTCGTCGCAGGACGCCAATTTCTACGAGCAGTACTTC.

J is TRBJ2-7 and V is TRBV6-6, with TRBD1 matching 9 bases. This CDR3 is 15 amino acids long. V shed 7 bases and J 3 bases; nucleotides not matched to a gene: 10. CDR1 and CDR2 (germline): MNHNY, SVGAGI (reference sequence). CDR3 sequence (DNA): TGTGCCAGCACCCAATCCCCGGGACAGGGCTACGAGCAGTACTTC. Protein sequence: CASTQSPGQGYEQYF.

The chain uses TRBV4-3 and TRBJ2-3; 9 positions agree with TRBD2. The V and J ends lost 2 bases and 1 base, in that order; junction bases with no gene match: 10. The CDR3 contains 18 residues. Looked up from germline, CDR1 is LGHNA and CDR2 is YSLEER. The CDR3 bases are TGCGCCAGCAGCCAAATTACCTCTAGCGGGATAGGCACAGATACGCAGTATTTT. Its protein product is CASSQITSSGIGTDTQYF.

The chain joins TRBV19 to TRBJ2-6; 9 bases are shared with TRBD1. CDR3 length: 16 residues. Germline trimming cut 4 bases from V and 4 bases from J; bases unmatched to any gene: 5. The germline gives CDR1 LNHDA, CDR2 SQIVND (reference sequence). CDR3 sequence (DNA): TGTGCCAGTAGTACCCTACAGGGGGCCGGGGCCAACGTCCTGACTTTC. Translation gives CASSTLQGAGANVLTF. The whole variable domain, filled in from reference TRBV19 and TRBJ2-6, reads DGGITQSPKYLFRKEGQNVTLSCEQNLNHDAMYWYRQDPGQGLRLIYYSQIVNDFQKGDIAEGYSVSREKKESFPLTVTSAQKNPTAFYLCASSTLQGAGANVLTFGAGSRLTVL.

This clonotype was observed a handful of times. This chain links TRBV7-9 with TRBJ1-1, with a weak D call TRBD1 (6 bases). Germline V gene lookup returns CDR1 SEHNR and CDR2 FQNEAQ (reference sequence). The CDR3 covers 14 residues. Trimming removed 2 bases at V and 8 bases at J, with 15 bases between. CDR3 nucleotide sequence: TGTGCCAGCAGCTTAACCGGACAGCCCCCCGAAGCTTTCTTT. Residues: CASSLTGQPPEAFF. Based on the CDR3 plus reference TRBV7-9 and TRBJ1-1, the full variable domain is DTGVSQNPRHKITKRGQNVTFRCDPISEHNRLYWYRQTLGQGPEFLTYFQNEAQLEKSRLLSDRFSAERPKGSFSTLEIQRTEQGDSAMYLCASSLTGQPPEAFFGQGTRLTVV.

The chain uses TRBV19 and TRBJ2-2; 9 nucleotides line up with TRBD2. V was clipped by 5 bases and J by 7 bases; unmatched bases: 11. CDR1 and CDR2 from the germline V gene are LNHDA and SQIVND (reference sequence). The CDR3 consists of 16 residues. CDR3 protein: CASSGTGGGAFGELFF. The CDR3, as DNA: TGTGCCAGTAGTGGGACTGGCGGGGGGGCCTTCGGGGAGCTGTTTTTT.

J is TRBJ1-6 and V is TRBV2; TRBD1 agrees at 7 bases. CDR1 is SNHLY and CDR2 is FYNNEI in the germline V gene. V lost 6 bases, J lost 8 bases, and 10 bases stayed unmatched. The CDR3 covers 15 residues. The CDR3 DNA reads as TGTGCCAGCAGCCTCCTGACAGGGCCCGATTCACCCCTCCACTTT. Residues: CASSLLTGPDSPLHF.

The chain carries TRBV7-2 and TRBJ1-2; unclear D gene. Germline-derived CDR1 and CDR2 are SGHTA and FQGNSA. V was trimmed by 5 bases and J by 2 bases, leaving 9 bases between them. The CDR3 is 13 residues long. This chain's CDR3 is CASSSDLNYGYTF. The CDR3 DNA follows: TGTGCCAGCAGCAGTGATCTAAACTATGGCTACACCTTC.

A note on this clonotype: A junction boundary mismatches the germline segment, possibly from a read error. This chain uses TRBV12-3 or TRBV12-4 with TRBJ2-1, with TRBD1 matching 9 bases. The CDR3 is 13 residues long. CDR3 sequence (DNA): TGTGCCAGCAGTTCTGGGACAGGGTTTGAGCTGTTCTTC. Translating gives CASSSGTGFELFF.

The rearrangement links TRBV7-2 to TRBJ2-7; TRBD1 might be the D (6 bases). V dropped 3 bases and J dropped 7 bases, with 13 bases sitting between them. Germline V gives CDR1 SGHTA, CDR2 FQGNSA. The CDR3 covers 13 residues. CDR3 nucleotides: TGTGCCAGCAGCTTTATAGGGGGAGATGAGCAGTACTTC. This sequence encodes CASSFIGGDEQYF.

The genes are TRBV7-2 and TRBJ1-5; D ambiguous. Trimming pared 5 bases from V and 9 bases from J, leaving 11 bases between. Germline loops: CDR1 SGHTA, CDR2 FQGNSA. CDR3 length: 12 amino acids. Here the CDR3 DNA reads TGTGCCAGCAGCCCCCCGGGAGGGCCCCAGCATTTT. Its translation: CASSPPGGPQHF.

This clonotype appeared a few times. This chain connects TRBV19 to TRBJ1-2; a possible D gene is TRBD1 (5 bases). Germline V gene data show CDR1 as LNHDA and CDR2 as SQIVND (reference sequence). This CDR3 region has 13 residues. V was cut by 3 bases and J by 4 bases, with 9 bases left in between. For the CDR3, the DNA is TGTGCCAGTAGTATTTCGGGGACCTATGGCTACACCTTC. The encoded protein is CASSISGTYGYTF.

This chain joins TRBV12-3 or TRBV12-4 and TRBJ2-7, with D possibly TRBD1 on 6 matching bases. This CDR3 comprises 12 residues. Trimming stripped 2 bases from V and 9 bases from J, with 11 bases between. CDR3 region: CASSLQGLAQYF. Here the CDR3 DNA reads TGTGCCAGCAGTTTACAGGGGTTGGCGCAGTACTTC.